These T cell receptor beta chains were read from a single sample in a study of cytomegalovirus exposure and HLA in healthy donors. Here immunoSEQ multiplex PCR was the method, and the copy in TCRdb shows in-frame clones only, minus some. Among 200,000 to 250,000 clones listed, around 80% were seen once. The sequenced sample consisted of PBMCs. The source is a boy aged 5-17 years in good health and CMV-seronegative. Each CDR3 is given with its conserved first and last residue.

J: TRBJ2-7
V: TRBV5-1
CDR3: CASSLDPSAYEQYF

J: TRBJ2-3
V: TRBV2
CDR3: CASSRTSGNTDTQYF

J: TRBJ2-2
V: TRBV5-5
CDR3: CASSYTNAGELFF

J: TRBJ2-1
V: TRBV11-2
CDR3: CASSLVGTSGNEQFF

J: TRBJ1-2
V: TRBV7-2
CDR3: CASRARDRVGYTF

J: TRBJ1-4
V: TRBV4-1
CDR3: CASSQTRQQNEKLFF

J: TRBJ1-3
V: TRBV21-1
CDR3: CASSDIGVHPNSSGNTIYF

J: TRBJ1-2
V: TRBV6-5
CDR3: CASSLQGFYGYTF

J: TRBJ1-1
V: TRBV14
CDR3: CASSQSGNTEAFF

J: TRBJ1-2
V: TRBV19
CDR3: CASSLDREDYGYTF

J: TRBJ1-1
V: TRBV19
CDR3: CASSIDSEDTAFF

J: TRBJ2-1
V: TRBV30
CDR3: CAWSVGGSVEQFF

J: .
V: TRBV5-3
CDR3: CARSSRQGDRYEQYF